The 23 T cell receptor beta chains reported below all come from one sample, sequenced in a study of blood T cell repertoires in COVID-19. Assay: immunoSEQ multiplex PCR; the TCRdb copy retains only in-frame clones and omits some. The data hold under 200,000 clones, with more than 75% observed a single time. Sequenced input: PBMCs or T cells enriched from blood (not recorded which). These receptors came from a man aged 35 to 55 with acute COVID-19.

The J gene is TRBJ1-5, the V gene TRBV7-2; unclear D gene. Germline loops: CDR1 SGHTA, CDR2 FQGNSA. V gave up 2 bases and J gave up 4 bases, with 9 bases separating them. This CDR3 region has 14 residues. This chain's CDR3 is CASSLLRLNQPQHF. Written as DNA, the CDR3 is TGTGCCAGCAGCTTATTGCGGCTGAATCAGCCCCAGCATTTT.

The V call is TRBV19, the J call TRBJ1-2; TRBD1 matches 7 bases. This CDR3 is built from 13 residues. Germline V gene lookup returns CDR1 LNHDA and CDR2 SQIVND (reference sequence). V lost 10 bases, J lost 2 bases, and 7 bases stayed unmatched. In DNA form, the CDR3 reads TGTGCCACCCAGCGGACAGGCAACTATGGCTACACCTTC. Residues: CATQRTGNYGYTF.

This chain uses TRBV5-1 with TRBJ1-1, with TRBD1 matching 8 bases. With 6 bases clipped from V and 0 bases from J, the junction kept 1 base outside the gene matches. Germline CDR1 SGHRS, CDR2 YFSETQ. The CDR3 runs 13 residues. Here the CDR3 DNA reads TGCGCCAGCACGGACAGGGTGAACACTGAAGCTTTCTTT. It yields the protein CASTDRVNTEAFF.

The genes are TRBV19 and TRBJ1-1, with TRBD1 identical over 8 bases. J lost 6 bases, V lost 6 bases, and 9 bases had no gene match. This CDR3 has 14 amino acids. Germline V gene data show CDR1 as LNHDA and CDR2 as SQIVND (reference sequence). The chain's CDR3 is CASSSDRASPEAFF. CDR3 DNA: TGTGCCAGTAGCTCGGACAGGGCTTCGCCTGAAGCTTTCTTT.

The chain joins TRBV28 to TRBJ2-5, with D possibly being TRBD1 (6 bases). CDR3 size: 15 residues. Trimming removed 5 bases from V and 3 bases from J, with 16 bases in between. Per the germline V gene, CDR1 is MDHEN and CDR2 is SYDVKM. The CDR3 sequence: CASSTSLGGEETQYF. The CDR3 DNA reads as TGTGCCAGCAGTACCTCCCTAGGGGGAGAAGAGACCCAGTACTTC.

The chain uses TRBV6-5 and TRBJ1-2; TRBD1 aligns across 7 bases. V gave up 6 bases and J gave up 0 bases; unmatched junction bases: 4. CDR3 length: 14 residues. The V gene's germline CDR1 is MNHEY and CDR2 SVGAGI. The CDR3 sequence: CASRPGTANYGYTF. DNA of the CDR3: TGTGCCAGCAGACCCGGGACAGCTAACTATGGCTACACCTTC.

The chain has TRBV4-1 and TRBJ2-7, with no clear D. Germline V gene sequence: CDR1 MGHRA, CDR2 YSYEKL. The CDR3 runs to 11 residues. V was shortened by 0 bases and J by 6 bases, with 3 bases between the two germline ends. The CDR3 is CASSQDGEQYF. The CDR3 bases are TGCGCCAGCAGCCAAGACGGCGAGCAGTACTTC.

The chain combines TRBV27 with TRBJ2-7; D may be TRBD1 (6 bases). Germline V gene sequence: CDR1 MNHEY, CDR2 SMNVEV (reference sequence). This CDR3 spans 15 amino acids. Trimming shortened V by 3 bases and J by 4 bases, and 16 bases separated the two germline ends. The CDR3 nucleotides are TGTGCCAGCAGTTTCCCGTACAGGGACCCTTACGAGCAGTACTTC. Translation gives CASSFPYRDPYEQYF.

This chain joins TRBV29-1 and TRBJ2-1; 7 nucleotides agree with TRBD1. The CDR3 is 14 amino acids. CDR1 is SQVTM, CDR2 ANQGSEA, per germline. Germline trimming cut 1 base from V and 9 bases from J; bases unmatched to any gene: 9. Written as DNA, the CDR3 is TGCAGCGTTGAAGGATCCGGGACAGATGGTGAGCAGTTCTTC. Translation gives CSVEGSGTDGEQFF.

This chain joins TRBV5-4 and TRBJ2-3; 7 positions match TRBD2. The trim removed 4 bases at V and 0 bases at J, leaving 5 bases unmatched. Germline lookup yields CDR1 SGHNT and CDR2 YYREEE (reference sequence). This CDR3 has 15 amino acids. CDR3 sequence (DNA): TGTGCCAGCAGCGATAGCGGGTCTAGCACAGATACGCAGTATTTT. Translated, it gives CASSDSGSSTDTQYF.

The chain is built from TRBV6-5 and TRBJ1-2; D is perhaps TRBD1 (6 bases). This CDR3 spans 13 amino acids. Per the germline V gene, CDR1 is MNHEY and CDR2 is SVGAGI. V was pared by 10 bases and J by 1 base, with 13 bases between. The CDR3 sequence is CAIQGSYNYGYTF. The CDR3 nucleotides are TGTGCCATCCAGGGGAGTTATAACTATGGCTACACCTTC.

The rearrangement joins TRBV4-1 to TRBJ2-3, with TRBD2 identical over 7 bases. CDR3 size: 16 residues. The germline V gene has CDR1 MGHRA and CDR2 YSYEKL. V gave up 3 bases and J gave up 2 bases; unmatched junction bases: 8. CDR3 sequence reads: CASSHPPSGITDTQYF. The CDR3 nucleotides are TGCGCCAGCAGCCATCCGCCTAGCGGAATCACAGATACGCAGTATTTT.

This chain links TRBV28 with TRBJ1-2, with 7 positions matching TRBD1. Germline V gene data show CDR1 as MDHEN and CDR2 as SYDVKM. J gave up 4 bases and V 5 bases, and 4 bases lay outside the gene matches. There are 13 residues in the CDR3. DNA for the CDR3: TGTGCCAGCAGTAAGGGGACAGCCTATGGCTACACCTTC. It specifies CASSKGTAYGYTF.

This clone was observed a single time. The V gene is TRBV5-5, the J gene TRBJ2-7, with 9 positions matching TRBD2. The V segment lost 4 bases and the J segment 5 bases; nucleotides outside the gene matches: 16. The CDR3 runs to 17 residues. Germline loops: CDR1 SGHKS, CDR2 YYEKEE (reference sequence). The CDR3 bases are TGTGCCAGCAGCCGGGGGTTGCGGGAGGGGATCGTAAACGAGCAGTACTTC. Translated, it gives CASSRGLREGIVNEQYF.

The CDR3: CASSVSGLSYEQYF. The DNA of the CDR3 is TGTGCCAGCAGCGTTAGCGGGTTGTCCTACGAGCAGTACTTC. The chain combines TRBV11-2 with TRBJ2-7; 7 bases are shared with TRBD2. The germline gives CDR1 SGHAT, CDR2 FQNNGV. The CDR3 runs 14 residues. The V gene end was trimmed by 5 bases and the J gene end by 1 base; junction bases not matched to a gene: 5.

The chain carries TRBV7-3 and TRBJ2-5; TRBD1 matches 9 bases. This CDR3 region has 12 residues. CDR1 is SGHTA and CDR2 is FQGTGA in the germline V gene. J lost 7 bases, V lost 8 bases, and 5 bases had no gene match. The CDR3 DNA follows: TGTGCCAGCGGGGGACAGGGAGGGACCCAGTACTTC. This translates into CASGGQGGTQYF.

In nucleotides, the CDR3 is TGCGCCAGCAGCTCGGAGACAGGGACTAATTCACCCCTCCACTTT. Translation gives CASSSETGTNSPLHF. This rearrangement joins TRBV5-1 to TRBJ1-6; TRBD1 matches 7 bases. J lost 6 bases, V lost 3 bases, and 6 bases had no gene match. Germline CDR1 SGHRS, CDR2 YFSETQ. The CDR3 length is 15 residues.

V and J are TRBV7-9 and TRBJ1-4, with D possibly matching TRBD1 (5 bases). V was pared by 5 bases and J by 7 bases, with 17 bases between. The germline V gene encodes CDR1 SEHNR and CDR2 FQNEAQ (reference sequence). The length of the CDR3 is 15 residues. The CDR3 nucleotides read TGTGCCAGCAGCCCGGATGGGGGGAGGGGTGAAAAACTGTTTTTT. It codes for CASSPDGGRGEKLFF.

V and J are TRBV11-2 and TRBJ2-5, with D unresolved. Trimming removed 5 bases from V and 6 bases from J, with 7 bases in between. CDR1 and CDR2 from the germline V gene are SGHAT and FQNNGV. The CDR3 spans 11 residues. DNA for the CDR3: TGTGCCAGCAGCCCTCTAAAGACCCAGTACTTC. Encoded protein: CASSPLKTQYF.

The rearrangement links TRBV11-2 to TRBJ2-1; D gene ambiguous. Trimming took 5 bases from V and 3 from J, leaving 14 bases between them. The CDR3 is 15 residues long. Germline CDR1 and CDR2: SGHAT and FQNNGV. The chain's CDR3 is CASSLIRAFYNEQFF. CDR3 nucleotide sequence: TGTGCCAGCAGCCTAATCCGAGCTTTCTACAATGAGCAGTTCTTC.

The chain couples TRBV29-1 to TRBJ1-5, with a tentative D call TRBD1 (6 bases). Germline-derived CDR1 and CDR2 are SQVTM and ANQGSEA. Trimming left V 0 bases short and J 8 bases short, with 11 bases between. This CDR3 spans 13 amino acids. CDR3: CSVEEGGGKPQHF. DNA of the CDR3: TGCAGCGTTGAAGAGGGAGGGGGGAAGCCCCAGCATTTT.

This clone has a single count. V is TRBV4-1 and J is TRBJ1-1; D unresolved. The germline V and J ends were trimmed by 0 bases and 11 bases, with 16 bases remaining between them. CDR3 size: 14 residues. The germline CDR1 and CDR2 sequences are MGHRA and YSYEKL. The CDR3 nucleotides are TGCGCCAGCAGCCAAGAGGTGGCAGGCCGAGGGGCTTTCTTT. Encoded protein: CASSQEVAGRGAFF.

For this clone: The germline gene is not matched at one end of the junction; a read error may be the cause. The V gene is TRBV27, the J gene TRBJ2-1, with D perhaps TRBD1 (6 bases). The CDR3 runs 14 residues. The germline CDR1 and CDR2 sequences are MNHEY and SMNVEV (reference sequence). This CDR3 is CASSFLQGLNGQFF. The CDR3 nucleotides are TGTGCCAGCAGTTTCCTACAGGGTCTGAATGGGCAGTTCTTC.